These 21 T cell receptor beta chains originate from one sample sequenced in a study of vaccination effects on CD4 cells after COVID-19. Prior to sequencing, the ViraFEST assay stimulated PBMC with viral peptide pools, which expanded the antigen-specific CD4+ T cells. The authors isolated CD4+ T cells after 9 to 10 days of culture. Either the BNT162b2 or mRNA-1273 vaccine was given to participants in two doses. Measured with immunoSEQ multiplex PCR; TCRdb has only the in-frame clones, and not every one. The sample consists of tens of thousands of clones, approximately 71% of them appearing once. Their antigens remain unidentified. Sequenced material: CD4+ T cells from PBMCs cultured with HCoV-NL63 spike peptides, taken after COVID-19 vaccination. Receptors originate from a human donor who received a COVID-19 vaccine.

The genes are TRBV3-1 (or the pseudogene TRBV3-2) and TRBJ2-7; no firm D call. V dropped 0 bases and J dropped 5 bases, with 5 bases sitting between them. The CDR3 totals 12 residues. Germline V gives CDR1 LGHDT, CDR2 YNNKEL (reference sequence). CDR3 in amino acids: CASSQEWNEQYF. The DNA for the CDR3 is TGTGCCAGCAGCCAAGAATGGAACGAGCAGTACTTC.

The rearrangement uses TRBV7-2 and TRBJ2-7, with 8 bases matching TRBD2. Per the germline V gene, CDR1 is SGHTA and CDR2 is FQGNSA. There are 14 residues in the CDR3. V lost 7 bases and J lost 2; bases outside the gene matches: 7. For the CDR3, the DNA is TGTGCCAGCAAGAAAGGACTAGCCGCCTACGAGCAGTACTTC. Its protein is CASKKGLAAYEQYF.

The chain links TRBV5-1 to TRBJ1-1, with D possibly being TRBD1 (5 bases). The germline V gene has CDR1 SGHRS and CDR2 YFSETQ. The CDR3 spans 14 residues. With 3 bases removed from V and 4 bases from J, the gap between germline ends came to 13 bases. The CDR3 loop is CASSSGTGGTEAFF. In DNA form, the CDR3 reads TGCGCCAGCAGCTCTGGGACGGGGGGCACTGAAGCTTTCTTT.

V and J are TRBV20-1 and TRBJ2-1, with D uncertain. Deletions cut 3 bases from V and 2 bases from J, with 8 bases between. CDR3 length: 13 residues. The germline V gene has CDR1 DFQATT and CDR2 SNEGSKA (reference sequence). The CDR3 loop reads CSASIPAYNEQFF. The DNA for the CDR3 is TGCAGTGCTAGTATACCAGCCTACAATGAGCAGTTCTTC.

This clone appeared a single time. The chain has TRBV19 and TRBJ2-4, with D possibly TRBD1 on 6 matching bases. V was pared by 3 bases and J by 9 bases, with 18 bases between. The length of the CDR3 is 15 residues. Germline V gene lookup returns CDR1 LNHDA and CDR2 SQIVND (reference sequence). DNA of the CDR3: TGTGCCAGTAGTATCCCATACCACCAAGGGGGCATTCAGTACTTC. It codes for CASSIPYHQGGIQYF.

The gene calls are TRBV25-1 and TRBJ1-2; TRBD1 matches 10 bases. The germline gives CDR1 MGHDK, CDR2 SYGVNS. There are 15 residues in the CDR3. J was trimmed by 8 bases and V by 1 base; bases with no gene match: 7. CDR3 sequence: CASSEFRQGARGYTF. For the CDR3, the DNA is TGTGCCAGCAGTGAATTCCGACAGGGGGCGAGGGGCTACACCTTC.

The V gene is TRBV18, the J gene TRBJ1-1; TRBD1 is a possible D gene (5 bases). CDR3 size: 15 residues. V was cut by 5 bases and J by 1 base, with 14 bases left in between. CDR1 and CDR2 from the germline V gene are KGHSH and LQKENI. The CDR3 protein is CASSVGTDPNTEAFF. The CDR3 nucleotides are TGTGCCAGCTCAGTCGGGACGGACCCGAACACTGAAGCTTTCTTT.

This clone was counted only a few times. The chain uses TRBV6-5 and TRBJ1-4; possibly TRBD1 for D (6 bases). Germline loops: CDR1 MNHEY, CDR2 SVGAGI. V was clipped by 8 bases and J by 2 bases, with 12 bases between them. This CDR3 has 14 residues. CDR3 sequence reads: CASARGWTNEKLFF. In DNA form, the CDR3 reads TGTGCCAGCGCCAGGGGTTGGACTAATGAAAAACTGTTTTTT.

The chain carries TRBV18 and TRBJ2-7; 9 positions agree with TRBD1. The length of the CDR3 is 15 residues. V dropped 5 bases and J dropped 0; count of bases not matched to a gene: 5. The germline gives CDR1 KGHSH, CDR2 LQKENI. CDR3 sequence: CASSLGTGFSYEQYF. The CDR3 DNA follows: TGTGCCAGCTCATTAGGGACAGGGTTCTCCTACGAGCAGTACTTC.

This sequence joins TRBV3-1 (or the pseudogene TRBV3-2) and TRBJ2-1, with TRBD1 as a possible D gene (5 bases). The germline V gene encodes CDR1 LGHDT and CDR2 YNNKEL (reference sequence). V lost 5 bases, J lost 7 bases, and 18 bases lay in between. There are 15 residues in the CDR3. CDR3 DNA sequence: TGTGCCAGCAGCGACGTAGGGGTACATTTGAATGAGCAGTTCTTC. Translated: CASSDVGVHLNEQFF.

This sequence joins TRBV13 and TRBJ1-3, with 7 bases identical to TRBD1. Trimming at V came to 5 bases and at J to 4 bases, leaving 5 bases not matched to a gene. The CDR3 is made up of 14 amino acids. CDR1 PRHDT and CDR2 FYEKMQ come from the germline V gene (reference sequence). Written as DNA, the CDR3 is TGTGCCAGCAGCGCTCCACAGGGGGGAAACACCATATATTTT. It codes for CASSAPQGGNTIYF.

This clone turned up a few times. The J gene is TRBJ2-7, the V gene TRBV2; D not certain. The germline gives CDR1 SNHLY, CDR2 FYNNEI. V shed 1 base and J shed 4 bases, with 8 bases lying between them. This CDR3 spans 13 amino acids. CDR3 sequence: CASSEGSQYEQYF. The CDR3 bases are TGTGCCAGCAGTGAAGGCAGCCAATACGAGCAGTACTTC.

The chain links TRBV7-8 to TRBJ1-4; D possibly corresponds to TRBD1 (6 bases). This CDR3 region has 17 residues. Trimming removed 5 bases from V and 5 bases from J, with 21 bases in between. Germline CDR1 is SGHVS and CDR2 is FQNEAQ. CDR3 nucleotides: TGTGCCAGCAGCGGGACAATTGGGGCAGGCAAAAATGAAAAACTGTTTTTT. Protein product: CASSGTIGAGKNEKLFF. Drawing the rest from reference TRBV7-8 and TRBJ1-4, the complete variable domain is GAGVSQSPRYKVAKRGQDVALRCDPISGHVSLFWYQQALGQGPEFLTYFQNEAQLDKSGLPSDRFFAERPEGSVSTLKIQRTQQEDSAVYLCASSGTIGAGKNEKLFFGSGTQLSVL.

This chain joins TRBV12-3 or TRBV12-4 and TRBJ2-7, with TRBD1 as a possible D gene (6 bases). V was pared by 5 bases and J by 7 bases, with 15 bases between. CDR3 length equals 13 residues. CDR3 sequence reads: CASSLDSSMEQYF. The CDR3 nucleotides read TGTGCCAGCAGTCTGGACAGTTCGATGGAGCAGTACTTC.

The chain is built from TRBV18 and TRBJ1-2; 8 nucleotides agree with TRBD1. The CDR3 spans 13 residues. Germline V lookup: CDR1 KGHSH, CDR2 LQKENI. V was clipped by 6 bases and J by 5 bases; unmatched bases: 5. The CDR3 region is CASSDRGSYGYTF. In DNA form, the CDR3 reads TGTGCCAGCTCTGACAGGGGAAGTTATGGCTACACCTTC.

This clone was found a few times. The chain links TRBV6-6 to TRBJ2-1; 16 bases agree with TRBD2. V was clipped by 5 bases and J by 9 bases; unmatched bases: 4. CDR1 is MNHNY and CDR2 is SVGAGI in the germline V gene (reference sequence). CDR3 length: 15 residues. The chain's CDR3 is CASSIGTSGGVEQFF. In DNA form, the CDR3 reads TGTGCCAGCAGTATTGGGACTAGCGGGGGGGTTGAGCAGTTCTTC.

J is TRBJ1-6 and V is TRBV5-1; 11 positions agree with TRBD1. Germline V CDR1 and CDR2: SGHRS, YFSETQ. Germline trimming cut 6 bases from V and 3 bases from J; bases unmatched to any gene: 11. The CDR3 contains 18 residues. This CDR3 reads CASKYNRDRGNYNSPLHF. CDR3 nucleotide sequence: TGCGCCAGCAAGTATAACAGGGACAGGGGGAACTATAATTCACCCCTCCACTTT.

By share, this clone counts as medium-sized. The chain couples TRBV19 to TRBJ2-6, with D perhaps TRBD2 (5 bases). V lost 5 bases and J lost 2, with 13 bases in between. The CDR3 sequence is 16 residues long. Germline CDR1 is LNHDA and CDR2 is SQIVND (reference sequence). CDR3 sequence reads: CASSRGLTAGANVLTF. The CDR3 DNA sequence: TGTGCCAGTAGTCGCGGACTCACGGCTGGGGCCAACGTCCTGACTTTC. Drawing the rest from reference TRBV19 and TRBJ2-6, the complete variable domain is DGGITQSPKYLFRKEGQNVTLSCEQNLNHDAMYWYRQDPGQGLRLIYYSQIVNDFQKGDIAEGYSVSREKKESFPLTVTSAQKNPTAFYLCASSRGLTAGANVLTFGAGSRLTVL.

V usage is TRBV5-8 and J usage is TRBJ1-3; 8 nucleotides agree with TRBD1. The CDR3 length is 15 residues. V shed 3 bases and J 4 bases; nucleotides not matched to a gene: 6. Looked up from germline, CDR1 is SGHTS and CDR2 is YDEGEE. The CDR3 is CASSSSGGSGNTIYF. The CDR3 bases are TGTGCCAGCAGCTCCTCAGGGGGCTCCGGAAACACCATATATTTT.

This clone was observed a few times. The chain links TRBV10-3 to TRBJ2-7; possible D gene TRBD2, 5 bases. This CDR3 is 13 amino acids long. CDR1 is ENHRY, CDR2 SYGVKD, per germline. Trimming stripped 8 bases from V and 1 base from J, with 12 bases between. As DNA, the CDR3 is TGTGCCATCGCCAAAGAGGGATCCTACGAGCAGTACTTC. It is translated as CAIAKEGSYEQYF.

The chain is built from TRBV10-1 and TRBJ2-4; D is perhaps TRBD2 (5 bases). The V gene lost 4 bases and the J gene lost 5 bases, with 9 bases spanning the gap. Germline loops: CDR1 WNHNN, CDR2 SYGVQD (reference sequence). The CDR3 totals 13 residues. CDR3 sequence reads: CASSGPGENIQYF. The CDR3 coding sequence is TGCGCCAGCAGTGGTCCCGGGGAAAACATTCAGTACTTC.